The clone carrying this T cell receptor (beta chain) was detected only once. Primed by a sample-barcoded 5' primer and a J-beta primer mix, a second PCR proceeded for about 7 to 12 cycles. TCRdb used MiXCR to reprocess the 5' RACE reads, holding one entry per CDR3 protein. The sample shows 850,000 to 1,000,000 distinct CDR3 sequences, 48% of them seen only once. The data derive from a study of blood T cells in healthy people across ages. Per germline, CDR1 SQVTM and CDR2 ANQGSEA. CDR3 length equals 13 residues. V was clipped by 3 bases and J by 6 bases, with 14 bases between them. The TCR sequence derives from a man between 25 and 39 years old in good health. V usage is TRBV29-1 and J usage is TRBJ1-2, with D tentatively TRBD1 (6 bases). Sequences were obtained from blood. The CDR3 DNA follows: TGCAGCGTTGATAGGGGGGGGAACGATGGCTACACCTTC. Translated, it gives CSVDRGGNDGYTF.